A single sample gave rise to the 4 T cell receptor beta chains below, sequenced in a study of T cell responses to AZD1222 COVID-19 vaccine. Assay: immunoSEQ multiplex PCR; the TCRdb copy retains only in-frame clones and omits some. The data show over 100,000 clones, approximately 91% seen once. The specimen comprised peripheral blood, sampled 28 days after the second AZD1222 dose. Source of these receptors: an adult who received the AZD1222 COVID-19 vaccine.

V gene TRBV4-1 combines with J gene TRBJ1-2; TRBD1 aligns across 9 bases. CDR1 MGHRA and CDR2 YSYEKL come from the germline V gene. The CDR3 runs 13 residues. J lost 6 bases, V lost 3 bases, and 2 bases had no gene match. The CDR3 sequence: CASSHWTGDGYTF. CDR3 sequence (DNA): TGCGCCAGCAGCCACTGGACAGGGGATGGCTACACCTTC.

J is TRBJ2-7 and V is TRBV2, with D possibly being TRBD1 (6 bases). This CDR3 is 13 amino acids long. CDR1 is SNHLY and CDR2 is FYNNEI in the germline V gene. Trimming took off 3 bases at V and 3 bases at J, with 9 bases between the two ends. The CDR3 loop reads CASSETGLYEQYF. CDR3 nucleotide sequence: TGTGCCAGCAGTGAGACAGGCCTCTACGAGCAGTACTTC.

The chain joins TRBV7-3 to TRBJ2-3; D uncertain. The CDR3 spans 13 residues. Between the trimmed V and J ends, which lost 2 bases and 2 bases, there was a span of 5 bases. Looked up from germline, CDR1 is SGHTA and CDR2 is FQGTGA. The CDR3 region is CASSLSYTDTQYF. CDR3 in DNA: TGTGCCAGCAGCTTATCTTACACAGATACGCAGTATTTT.

The rearrangement links TRBV28 to TRBJ2-3, with D perhaps TRBD1 (5 bases). V was cut by 2 bases and J by 4 bases, with 13 bases left in between. The CDR3 has 15 residues. The germline CDR1 and CDR2 sequences are MDHEN and SYDVKM. CDR3 residues: CASSLQGREADTQYF. CDR3 DNA: TGTGCCAGCAGTTTACAGGGTAGAGAGGCAGATACGCAGTATTTT.